This T cell receptor (beta chain) is from a study of T cells in Graves' hyperthyroidism and ophthalmopathy (dated by TCRdb to about 2019). Study-level background: Peripheral blood was collected at initial diagnosis, before any treatment. An independent validation cohort of 18 to 20 hyperthyroidism patients and over 15 patients who later progressed to ophthalmopathy tested prospective prediction of ophthalmopathy. The roughly 99 discovery patients were divided at random into training and test sets in a 7:3 ratio. After blood sampling, hyperthyroidism patients were treated with methimazole at a starting dose of 30 mg daily, and ophthalmopathy patients were treated with high-dose intravenous methylprednisolone. According to the paper, TCR Vbeta CDR3 sequencing was carried out on around 140 peripheral blood samples, which came from under 50 ophthalmopathy, around 74 hyperthyroidism and roughly 17 progressor patients. To identify distinguishing TCR V-J signatures, a discovery cohort of 90 to 100 patients was used, comprising 43 with Graves' ophthalmopathy and some 60 with stable Graves' hyperthyroidism. In addition, the study compared T-cell repertoires in thyroid tissue and in blood from over 5 Graves' hyperthyroidism patients. General findings and caveats noted by the study authors: Sample size was not statistically predetermined, and blinding of investigators to group allocation was not performed. Ophthalmopathy was separated from stable hyperthyroidism by a 13 V-J signature model, with around 90% sensitivity and about 81% specificity obtained in cross-validation and 80%/75% obtained in testing. In validation, progression to ophthalmopathy was predicted by the model with more than 65% sensitivity and approximately 78% specificity, a median of about 6 months before onset. Most expanded thyroid clonotypes (frequency above 0.001) were also detected in blood, suggesting blood repertoires may reflect thyroid immune responses.

The CDR3 covers 15 residues, taking in both the cysteine and the phenylalanine. Only CDR3 DNA is held: 45 bases, read in frame from base 1. V loses 2 bases of germline sequence and J loses 6 bases, and the interval between the two ends is 16 bases. Per the germline V gene (reference sequence), LGHDT is the CDR1 and YNNKEL is the CDR2. There are many counts of this clonotype. Its antigen remains unidentified. One base away there is no much larger clone; base qualities are not given. TCR beta CDR3 regions were amplified from RNA transcripts. The TCR CDR3 was subjected to a first round of RT-PCR using the HTBI primer set and the Qiagen OneStep RT-PCR kit. Libraries were constructed in a second round of multiplex PCR, after which size selection and purification were performed. The libraries were sequenced on an Illumina HiSeq2000 using paired-end 100 bp reads. As for the original processing: Raw data were processed with SOAPnuke, discarding reads with adapters, uncalled bases, mean Phred below 15, or no exact constant-primer or identifier match. COPE v1.2.5 was used to merge high-quality paired reads, and clonotypes were defined as unique nucleotide sequences. MiTCR v1.1 was used to align clonotypes to the IMGT TRBV, TRBD and TRBJ reference segments. Analysis was restricted to V-J combinations with a frequency above 0.0001, which covered about 99% of repertoires. A TCS score was defined as the ratio between F50 (clonal expansion) and ExV (chaos), using BLOSUM62-based TCRdist between CDR3 peptides within each V-J. Welch's t-statistics and random forest reduced approximately 520 V-J features to roughly 13, which were used in a naive Bayes classifier (R e1071). TCRdb reanalyzed the raw reads on its own, using fastp at Q25 for trimming and MiXCR for clone calling, and kept in-frame beta chains. Rows matching on CDR3 protein sequence are summarized as one entry with the most common DNA and genes. TCRdb, not the authors, supplied the V and J calls. In all, the sample holds around 500,000 distinct CDR3 sequences, and about 15% of those were seen once. The top ten hold roughly 29% of the sample.

Moderately to severely active disease, a Clinical Activity Score of at least 3, a NOSPECS grade of at least 4, and a duration under 3 months were present in ophthalmopathy patients. Exclusion was applied to patients with uncontrolled infections, other autoimmune diseases, pregnancy or lactation. Diagnoses were based on clinical symptoms, serum thyroxine and TRAb, thyroid ultrasound and orbital computed tomography. Ficoll-Paque density gradient centrifugation was used to isolate PBMCs from around 10 ml of fresh peripheral blood. Total RNA was extracted with Trizol reagent, and quality was checked on an Agilent 2100 Bioanalyzer.

Sequencing used blood. The receptor was derived from a woman aged 30 to 39 with Graves' ophthalmopathy. In this chain, TRBV3-1 is recombined with TRBJ1-2; TRBD1 could be the D gene, as 5 bases match. CDR3 sequence: CASSQRGSAPHGYTF. The DNA sequence reads TGTGCCAGCAGCCAACGGGGCAGCGCTCCGCATGGCTACACCTTC.